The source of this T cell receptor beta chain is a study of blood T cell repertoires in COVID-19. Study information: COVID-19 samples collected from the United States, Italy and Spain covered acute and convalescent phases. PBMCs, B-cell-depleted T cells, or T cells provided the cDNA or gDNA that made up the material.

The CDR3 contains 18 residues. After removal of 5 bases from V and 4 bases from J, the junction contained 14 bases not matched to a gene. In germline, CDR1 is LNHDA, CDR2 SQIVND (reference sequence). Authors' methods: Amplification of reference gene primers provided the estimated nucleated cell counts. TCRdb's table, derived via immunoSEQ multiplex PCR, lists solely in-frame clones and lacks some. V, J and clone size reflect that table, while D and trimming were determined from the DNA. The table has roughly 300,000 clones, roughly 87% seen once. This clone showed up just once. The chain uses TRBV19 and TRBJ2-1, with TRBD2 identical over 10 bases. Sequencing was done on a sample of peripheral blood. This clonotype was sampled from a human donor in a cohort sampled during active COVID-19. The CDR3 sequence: CASSPGTALSGRYNEQFF. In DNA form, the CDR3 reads TGTGCCAGTAGTCCCGGGACAGCTCTTAGCGGGAGGTACAATGAGCAGTTCTTC.